This T cell receptor (beta chain) originates from a study of blood T cell repertoires in COVID-19. Study-wide context: Donors in the United States, Italy and Spain gave samples during acute or convalescent COVID-19. Sample material is recorded as cDNA or gDNA derived from T cells, B-cell-depleted T cells, or PBMCs.

Per the original methods: The authors estimated nucleated cell counts from reference gene primer amplification. The protocol was immunoSEQ multiplex PCR, while the TCRdb copy is restricted to in-frame clones and leaves out a portion. V and J calls and clone size are those listed in that table; D and trimming were worked out from the DNA. The sample comprises about 110,000 clones, 86% of which are singletons, and 3.5% to 5.5% rests with the top ten. The length of the CDR3 is 15 residues. Trimming took 3 bases from V and 4 from J; bases not matched to a gene: 6. Germline V gene lookup returns CDR1 ENHRY and CDR2 SYGVKD.

The sample taken for sequencing was peripheral blood. The origin of this receptor is a man in his forties with acute or convalescent COVID-19. V is TRBV10-3 and J is TRBJ1-3; 7 nucleotides line up with TRBD1. In DNA, the CDR3 is TGTGCCATCAGTGATCCCAGGGGGGCCGGAAACACCATATATTTT. This gives the protein CAISDPRGAGNTIYF.